This T cell receptor beta chain was captured by sequencing in a study of molecular identifiers for immune sequencing clone quantification. CDR1 and CDR2 from the germline V gene are SEHNR and FQNEAQ (reference sequence). This CDR3 has 13 residues. The V end was cut by 6 bases, the J end by 1 base, with 8 bases between. This clonotype was found a few times. Via MiXCR, TCRdb re-called the PCR reads, giving one row per CDR3 protein. The sample holds approximately 100,000 distinct CDR3 sequences, 36% seen once. Using a CD8+CD4-CCR7+CD45RA+ phenotype, naive CD8 T cells were sorted. Sequenced input: naive CD8+ T cells from blood, with Jurkat cell RNA spiked in. Subset reported: FACS-sorted CD8+CD4-CCR7+CD45RA+ naive T cells. This receptor was obtained from a human donor in good health. Some libraries in this study had Jurkat cell RNA spiked in. The chain has TRBV7-9 and TRBJ2-3, with no clear D. CDR3 amino acids: CASSPTGTDTQYF. For the CDR3, the DNA is TGTGCCAGCAGTCCGACCGGCACAGATACGCAGTATTTT.